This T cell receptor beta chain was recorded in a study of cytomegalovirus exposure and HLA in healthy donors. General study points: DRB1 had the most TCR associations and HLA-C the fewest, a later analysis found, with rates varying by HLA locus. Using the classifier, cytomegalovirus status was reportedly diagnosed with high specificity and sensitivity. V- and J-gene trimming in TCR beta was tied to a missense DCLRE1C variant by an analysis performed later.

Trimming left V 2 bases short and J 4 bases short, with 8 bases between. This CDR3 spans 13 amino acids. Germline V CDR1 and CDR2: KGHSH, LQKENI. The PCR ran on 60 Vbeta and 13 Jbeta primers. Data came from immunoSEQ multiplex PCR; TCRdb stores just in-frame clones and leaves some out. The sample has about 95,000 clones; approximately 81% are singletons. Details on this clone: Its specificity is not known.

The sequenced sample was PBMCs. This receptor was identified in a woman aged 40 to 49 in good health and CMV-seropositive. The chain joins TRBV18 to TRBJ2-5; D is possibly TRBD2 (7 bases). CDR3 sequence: CASSPGGAETQYF. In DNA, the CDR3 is TGTGCCAGCTCACCAGGGGGGGCAGAGACCCAGTACTTC. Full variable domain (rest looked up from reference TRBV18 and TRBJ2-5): NAGVMQNPRHLVRRRGQEARLRCSPMKGHSHVYWYRQLPEEGLKFMVYLQKENIIDESGMPKERFSAEFPKEGPSILRIQQVVRGDSAAYFCASSPGGAETQYFGPGTRLLVL.